The rows below give T cell receptor beta chains drawn from one sample of a study of T cell responses to AZD1222 COVID-19 vaccine. Profiled with immunoSEQ multiplex PCR; TCRdb holds only in-frame clones, not every one. The table records 130,000 to 150,000 clones, 92% of them present only once. This specimen was peripheral blood, taken on day 0 of AZD1222 vaccination. The receptors here all came from an adult in good health. Each CDR3 is given with its conserved first and last residue. Each record gives: D gene, V gene, J gene, CDR3 protein. D genes are given only for firm matches.

.	TRBV6-5	TRBJ1-5	CASSYERGGRSQHF
TRBD2	TRBV7-7	TRBJ2-1	CASSATSGGASEQFF
.	TRBV4-1	TRBJ1-2	CASSQDRGDYGYTF
.	TRBV5-1	TRBJ2-3	CASSSEGGTDTQYF
.	TRBV29-1	TRBJ2-5	CSGRNQETQYF
.	TRBV6-5	TRBJ2-5	CASSSGTGQETQYF
.	TRBV7-2	TRBJ2-2	CASTQGTHSSGELFF
.	TRBV7-2	TRBJ1-5	CASSSDGNQPQHF
.	TRBV12-3/TRBV12-4	TRBJ2-2	CASSPRDTGELFF
TRBD1	TRBV3-1/TRBV3-2	TRBJ1-2	CASSQDREGGATF
.	TRBV5-4	TRBJ1-5	CASSLGSTQPQHF
.	TRBV6-6	TRBJ1-1	CASSYMQNTEAFF